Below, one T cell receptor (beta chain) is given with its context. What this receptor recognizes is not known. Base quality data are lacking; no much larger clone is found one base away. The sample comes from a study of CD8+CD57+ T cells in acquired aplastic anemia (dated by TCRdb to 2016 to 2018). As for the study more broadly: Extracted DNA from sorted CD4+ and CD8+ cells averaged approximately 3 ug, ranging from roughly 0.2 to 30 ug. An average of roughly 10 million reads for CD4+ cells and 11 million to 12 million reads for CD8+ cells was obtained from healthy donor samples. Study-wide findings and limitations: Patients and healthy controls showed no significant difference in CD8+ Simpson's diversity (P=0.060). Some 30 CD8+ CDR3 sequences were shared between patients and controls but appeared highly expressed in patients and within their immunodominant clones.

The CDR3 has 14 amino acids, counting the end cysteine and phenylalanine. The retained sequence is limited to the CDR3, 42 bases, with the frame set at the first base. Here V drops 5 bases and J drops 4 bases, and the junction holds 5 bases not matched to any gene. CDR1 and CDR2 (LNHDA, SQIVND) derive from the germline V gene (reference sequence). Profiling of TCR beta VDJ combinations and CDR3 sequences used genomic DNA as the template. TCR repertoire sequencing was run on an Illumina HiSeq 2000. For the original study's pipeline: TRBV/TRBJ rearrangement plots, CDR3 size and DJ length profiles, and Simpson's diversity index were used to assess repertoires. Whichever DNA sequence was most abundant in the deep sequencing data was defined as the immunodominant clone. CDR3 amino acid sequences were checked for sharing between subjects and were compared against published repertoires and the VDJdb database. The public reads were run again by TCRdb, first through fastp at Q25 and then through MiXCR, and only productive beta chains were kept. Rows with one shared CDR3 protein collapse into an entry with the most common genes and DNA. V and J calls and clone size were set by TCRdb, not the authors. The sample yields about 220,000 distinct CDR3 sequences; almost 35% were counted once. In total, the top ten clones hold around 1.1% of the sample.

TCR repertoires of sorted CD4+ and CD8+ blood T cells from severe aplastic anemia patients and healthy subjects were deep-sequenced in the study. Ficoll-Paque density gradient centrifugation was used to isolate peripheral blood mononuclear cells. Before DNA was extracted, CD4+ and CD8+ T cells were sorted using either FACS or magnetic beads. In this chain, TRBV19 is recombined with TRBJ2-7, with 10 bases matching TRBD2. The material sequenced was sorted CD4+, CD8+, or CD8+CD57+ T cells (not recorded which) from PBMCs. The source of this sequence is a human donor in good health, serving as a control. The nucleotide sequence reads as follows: TGTGCCAGTAGTCCGGGACTAGCGCTGTACGAGCAGTACTTC. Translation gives CASSPGLALYEQYF.